This T cell receptor beta chain is drawn from a study of T-cell memory formation after mild COVID-19. About the study: The TCR clusters were mostly specific to one donor. General study results and limits: There was no confirmation that second-wave clones peaking on day 37 were SARS-CoV-2 specific.

V lost 3 bases, J lost 5 bases, and 8 bases stayed unmatched. From germline, CDR1 is SGHVS and CDR2 FQNEAQ. The CDR3 runs to 16 residues. Using its own MiXCR run on the 5' RACE reads, TCRdb lists one record per CDR3 protein. Found here are around 110,000 distinct CDR3 sequences, roughly 14% of them singletons; the top ten hold 39%. This clonotype appeared a few times. Its antigen is unknown. This chain joins TRBV7-8 and TRBJ2-3; the match to TRBD2 covers 10 bases. The sample consisted of PBMCs or a T cell subset sorted from them (not recorded which). The source is a man between 18 and 29 years old who had mild COVID-19 (a few samples of this study predate the infection). Cell type and time point are not known. In nucleotides, the CDR3 is TGTGCCAGCAGCTTTTCCCTAGCGGGGGCCGAAGATACGCAGTATTTT. It translates to CASSFSLAGAEDTQYF. Full variable domain (rest looked up from reference TRBV7-8 and TRBJ2-3): GAGVSQSPRYKVAKRGQDVALRCDPISGHVSLFWYQQALGQGPEFLTYFQNEAQLDKSGLPSDRFFAERPEGSVSTLKIQRTQQEDSAVYLCASSFSLAGAEDTQYFGPGTRLTVL.